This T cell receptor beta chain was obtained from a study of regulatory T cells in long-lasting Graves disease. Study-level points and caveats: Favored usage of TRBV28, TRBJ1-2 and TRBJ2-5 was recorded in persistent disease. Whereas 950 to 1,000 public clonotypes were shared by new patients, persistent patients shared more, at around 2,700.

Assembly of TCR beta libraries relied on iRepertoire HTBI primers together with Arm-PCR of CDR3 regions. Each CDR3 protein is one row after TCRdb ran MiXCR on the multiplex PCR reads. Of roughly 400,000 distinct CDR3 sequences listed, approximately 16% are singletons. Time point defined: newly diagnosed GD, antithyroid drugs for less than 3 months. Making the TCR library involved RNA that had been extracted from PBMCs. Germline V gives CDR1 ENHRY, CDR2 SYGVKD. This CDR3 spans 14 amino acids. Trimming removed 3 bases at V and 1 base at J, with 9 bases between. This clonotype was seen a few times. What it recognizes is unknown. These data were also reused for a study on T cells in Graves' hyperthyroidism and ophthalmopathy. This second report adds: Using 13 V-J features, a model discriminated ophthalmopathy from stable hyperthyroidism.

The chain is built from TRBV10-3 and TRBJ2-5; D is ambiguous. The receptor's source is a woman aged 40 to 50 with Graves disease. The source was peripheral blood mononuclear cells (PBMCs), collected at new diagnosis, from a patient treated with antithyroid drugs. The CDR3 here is CAISEGQFQETQYF. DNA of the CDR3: TGTGCCATCAGTGAAGGGCAGTTCCAAGAGACCCAGTACTTC.